This TCR beta chain came from a study of blood T cell repertoires in COVID-19. Study as a whole: T cells, B-cell-depleted T cells, or PBMCs provided the cDNA or gDNA that served as material.

In the original workflow: Researchers report that nucleated cell counts were estimated from reference gene primer amplification. The assay was immunoSEQ multiplex PCR, and TCRdb's table has in-frame clones only and misses some. The DNA was the basis for D and trimming; V, J and clone size are from that table. The data show 300,000 to 350,000 clones, around 80% seen once. This CDR3 is 13 amino acids long. CDR1 LGHDT and CDR2 YNNKEL come from the germline V gene (reference sequence). J was trimmed by 6 bases and V by 3 bases; bases with no gene match: 2. The TCR sequence derives from a man younger than 40 with active or convalescent COVID-19. The chain couples TRBV3-1 (or the pseudogene TRBV3-2) to TRBJ2-3, with 8 bases fitting TRBD2. Material: peripheral blood. The CDR3, as DNA: TGTGCCAGCAGCCAGGGACTAGTCGATACGCAGTATTTT. Its protein product is CASSQGLVDTQYF.